This T cell receptor (beta chain) was obtained from a study of OX40 agonist ivuxolimab in advanced cancers. This clone was seen only a few times. Trimming removed 0 bases from V and 12 bases from J, with 6 bases in between. The CDR3 has 12 residues. Germline V gene data show CDR1 as KGHSH and CDR2 as LQKENI. Clones were sequenced by immunoSEQ multiplex PCR, and TCRdb holds only the in-frame ones, with some missing. The data contain about 61,000 clones, 80% to 85% of them singletons. Material: CD4+ or CD8+ T cells sorted from blood, obtained in a trial of the OX40 agonist ivuxolimab. The source of this sequence is an adult with an advanced solid tumor such as melanoma, head and neck, liver or kidney cancer. The V gene is TRBV18, the J gene TRBJ1-6; D not certain. The CDR3: CASSPPEGPLHF. The DNA for the CDR3 is TGTGCCAGCTCACCACCGGAGGGACCCCTCCACTTT.